Shown below are 17 T cell receptor beta chains from a single sample sequenced in a study of blood T cells in healthy people across ages (dated by TCRdb to between 2015 and 2017). Libraries were prepared through 5' RACE. The sequencing machine was an Illumina HiSeq 2500. The second PCR ran for roughly 7 to 11 cycles and used a J-beta primer mix along with a sample-barcoded 5' primer. TCRdb's own reprocessing of the public reads used fastp at Q25 and MiXCR and kept productive beta chains. Records with the same CDR3 protein are collapsed into one entry carrying the most frequent genes and DNA. Here the sample has roughly 800,000 distinct CDR3 sequences; 55% to 70% occur a single time. The ten largest clones add up to about 20% of the sample. Sequenced input: blood. These receptors originate from a young man in good health.

The rearrangement links TRBV4-2 to TRBJ2-7; possibly TRBD1 for D (6 bases). Germline CDR1 and CDR2: LGHNA and YNFKEQ. The CDR3 extends over 17 amino acids. V shed 0 bases and J shed 0 bases, with 15 bases lying between them. The CDR3 sequence is CASSQEGTRGSSYEQYF. CDR3 DNA: TGTGCCAGCAGCCAAGAAGGGACAAGGGGGAGCTCCTACGAGCAGTACTTC.

This clonotype was observed a handful of times. This chain joins TRBV6-2 or TRBV6-3 and TRBJ1-1; D uncertain. The CDR3 extends over 13 amino acids. CDR1 and CDR2 from the germline V gene are MNHEY and SVGEGT. V lost 6 bases and J lost 3, with 11 bases in between. The CDR3: CASSTERDTEAFF. In nucleotides, the CDR3 is TGTGCCAGCAGCACGGAGAGGGACACTGAAGCTTTCTTT.

The chain uses TRBV20-1 and TRBJ2-1; TRBD1 matches at 9 bases. The DNA end favors TRBJ2-7, so the J call may be wrong. This CDR3 is built from 14 residues. Per the germline V gene, CDR1 is DFQATT and CDR2 is SNEGSKA (reference sequence). CDR3 protein: CSARHRDRVDEQYF. For the CDR3, the DNA is TGCAGTGCTAGACACCGGGACAGGGTCGACGAGCAGTACTTC.

The chain recombines TRBV6-2 or TRBV6-3 with TRBJ2-7; tentatively, D is TRBD1 (6 bases). This CDR3 is built from 14 residues. The germline V and J ends were trimmed by 4 bases and 0 bases, with 10 bases remaining between them. Germline V lookup: CDR1 MNHEY, CDR2 SVGEGT. The chain's CDR3 is CASSSDSYSYEQYF. The CDR3 DNA reads as TGTGCCAGCAGTTCGGACAGCTACTCCTACGAGCAGTACTTC.

This chain uses TRBV28 with TRBJ1-5; no reliable D call. Germline V gene data show CDR1 as MDHEN and CDR2 as SYDVKM. Deletions cut 1 base from V and 10 bases from J, with 2 bases between. This CDR3 is built from 10 residues. The CDR3 region is CASSLYPQHF. CDR3 nucleotide sequence: TGTGCCAGCAGTTTATATCCCCAGCATTTT.

The CDR3 DNA reads TGTGCCAGCAGCTTAGGTTTCGGATATGTAAGCAATGAGCAGTTCTTC. Translating it yields CASSLGFGYVSNEQFF. The chain recombines TRBV7-2 with TRBJ2-1; D gene uncertain. Looked up from germline, CDR1 is SGHTA and CDR2 is FQGNSA. The germline V and J ends were trimmed by 1 base and 6 bases, with 16 bases remaining between them. The CDR3 is made up of 16 amino acids. Full variable domain (rest looked up from reference TRBV7-2 and TRBJ2-1): GAGVSQSPSNKVTEKGKDVELRCDPISGHTALYWYRQSLGQGLEFLIYFQGNSAPDKSGLPSDRFSAERTGGSVSTLTIQRTQQEDSAVYLCASSLGFGYVSNEQFFGPGTRLTVL.

V gene TRBV6-5 combines with J gene TRBJ2-5; D is perhaps TRBD2 (5 bases). This CDR3 region has 15 residues. Trimming pared 6 bases from V and 0 bases from J, leaving 14 bases between. Germline CDR1 reads MNHEY; CDR2 reads SVGAGI. The CDR3 spells CASSPGPGNQETQYF. The CDR3 DNA reads as TGTGCCAGCAGCCCCGGGCCGGGGAACCAAGAGACCCAGTACTTC.

This clonotype was observed a handful of times. V and J are TRBV28 and TRBJ2-7; TRBD2 agrees at 8 bases. V dropped 3 bases and J dropped 8; count of bases not matched to a gene: 9. Germline V gene data show CDR1 as MDHEN and CDR2 as SYDVKM. The CDR3 is 14 amino acids. Here the CDR3 DNA reads TGTGCCAGCAGTTTGAAGCGGGGGACGGAAAAGCAGTACTTC. Its protein product is CASSLKRGTEKQYF.

The chain combines TRBV7-9 with TRBJ1-2; a weak D match, TRBD1 (5 bases). V was shortened by 2 bases and J by 4 bases, with 11 bases between the two germline ends. This CDR3 is 14 amino acids long. CDR1 is SEHNR, CDR2 FQNEAQ, per germline (reference sequence). CDR3 amino acids: CASSLSGTSYGYTF. Written as DNA, the CDR3 is TGTGCCAGCAGCTTATCCGGGACTTCCTATGGCTACACCTTC.

The chain couples TRBV20-1 to TRBJ2-7, with 9 bases fitting TRBD2. The CDR3 is 15 amino acids. V trimming: 1 base; J trimming: 5 bases; junction bases outside the gene matches: 9. Germline values: CDR1 DFQATT, CDR2 SNEGSKA (reference sequence). The CDR3 DNA sequence: TGCAGTGCTAGAGCCCCAGCGGGAGGTCTCGACGAGCAGTACTTC. This codes for CSARAPAGGLDEQYF.

The chain has TRBV29-1 and TRBJ2-3; the D gene could be TRBD1 or TRBD2 (6 bases each). The germline CDR1 and CDR2 sequences are SQVTM and ANQGSEA. Trimming removed 6 bases from V and 13 bases from J, with 14 bases in between. The CDR3 covers 10 residues. The CDR3 sequence: CSVGGQAKYF. In DNA form, the CDR3 reads TGCAGCGTAGGGGGGCAGGCGAAGTATTTT.

The chain has TRBV27 and TRBJ1-5; D might be TRBD1 (5 bases). With 9 bases removed from V and 4 bases from J, the gap between germline ends came to 10 bases. From germline, CDR1 is MNHEY and CDR2 SMNVEV (reference sequence). The CDR3 extends over 12 amino acids. The CDR3 DNA reads TGTGCCAGTACATCAGGGAATCAGCCCCAGCATTTT. Translated: CASTSGNQPQHF.

This chain connects TRBV2 to TRBJ1-1, with 9 bases matching TRBD1. The ends lost 4 bases at V and 0 bases at J; junction bases unmatched: 6. The CDR3 totals 16 residues. CDR1 SNHLY and CDR2 FYNNEI come from the germline V gene. In nucleotides, the CDR3 is TGTGCCAGCAGTGGACAGGGGGTTCGCATGAACACTGAAGCTTTCTTT. It codes for CASSGQGVRMNTEAFF.

This clonotype came up once. The chain uses TRBV9 and TRBJ1-5; TRBD1 might be the D (6 bases). The CDR3 contains 14 residues. CDR1 and CDR2 from the germline V gene are SGDLS and YYNGEE. Trimming shortened V by 1 base and J by 4 bases, and 9 bases separated the two germline ends. The CDR3 spells CASSVSGANQPQHF. The CDR3 nucleotides read TGTGCCAGCAGCGTATCGGGGGCTAATCAGCCCCAGCATTTT.

The rearrangement joins TRBV6-1 to TRBJ2-3; 8 bases are a match to TRBD2. The CDR3 is 16 residues long. With V trimmed by 8 bases and J by 6 bases, 16 bases remained unmatched. CDR1 is MNHNS and CDR2 is SASEGT in the germline V gene. DNA for the CDR3: TGTGCCAGCCTTGGACTAGCAGGCCTGGATTCGGATACGCAGTATTTT. Amino acids: CASLGLAGLDSDTQYF.

This chain joins TRBV20-1 and TRBJ2-5; TRBD2 might be the D (6 bases). The CDR3 consists of 13 residues. V was shortened by 6 bases and J by 5 bases, with 16 bases between the two germline ends. Per germline, CDR1 DFQATT and CDR2 SNEGSKA (reference sequence). The DNA of the CDR3 is TGCAGTGCCGACCTCGGGGGTCAGGAGACCCAGTACTTC. Translating gives CSADLGGQETQYF.

The CDR3 bases are TGCAGTGCTAGATCAGGCGGGGGGGCCGGTTTTGGGGAGACCCAGTACTTC. Its protein is CSARSGGGAGFGETQYF. The genes are TRBV20-1 and TRBJ2-7, with 9 bases matching TRBD2. Near its end, the DNA agrees better with TRBJ2-5, so the J call may be wrong. The CDR3 runs 17 residues. Germline V gene sequence: CDR1 DFQATT, CDR2 SNEGSKA (reference sequence).